The 5 T cell receptor beta chains below were found in one sample sequenced in a study of blood T cell repertoires in COVID-19. The repertoire was sequenced with immunoSEQ multiplex PCR; TCRdb's copy has only in-frame clones and lacks some. The table lists about 160,000 clones, about 85% of them singletons. The sequenced material came from peripheral blood. The receptors originated from a man aged 80 or over with COVID-19, enrolled during active disease.

The V and J genes are TRBV6-5 and TRBJ1-1; 8 bases map to TRBD1. CDR1 is MNHEY, CDR2 SVGAGI, per germline. V shed 6 bases and J 3 bases; nucleotides not matched to a gene: 9. This CDR3 contains 15 residues. CDR3 coding DNA: TGTGCCAGCAGGGACCCCGGGACAGGAGACACTGAAGCTTTCTTT. Translating it yields CASRDPGTGDTEAFF.

V is TRBV5-1 and J is TRBJ1-2; possible D gene TRBD1, 6 bases. Germline values: CDR1 SGHRS, CDR2 YFSETQ. The CDR3 is 13 residues long. V lost 0 bases to trimming and J lost 6 bases, with 9 bases between them. The CDR3 here is CASSLAGGHGYTF. The CDR3 DNA follows: TGCGCCAGCAGCTTGGCGGGGGGCCATGGCTACACCTTC.

The V gene is TRBV12-5, the J gene TRBJ2-2; 15 positions agree with TRBD2. This CDR3 has 18 amino acids. The germline V gene encodes CDR1 LGHNT and CDR2 FRNRAP. With V trimmed by 5 bases and J by 7 bases, 11 bases remained unmatched. CDR3: CASGRGLAGGQGSGELFF. Here the CDR3 DNA reads TGTGCTAGTGGTCGGGGACTAGCGGGGGGCCAGGGGAGCGGGGAGCTGTTTTTT. The full variable domain, with the rest looked up from reference TRBV12-5 and TRBJ2-2, is DARVTQTPRHKVTEMGQEVTMRCQPILGHNTVFWYRQTMMQGLELLAYFRNRAPLDDSGMPKDRFSAEMPDATLATLKIQPSEPRDSAVYFCASGRGLAGGQGSGELFFGEGSRLTVL.

In its sample, this clone was seen once. The chain uses TRBV24-1 and TRBJ1-2; maybe TRBD1 (6 bases). CDR3 size: 14 residues. Germline values: CDR1 KGHDR, CDR2 SFDVKD. V dropped 7 bases and J dropped 4 bases, with 15 bases sitting between them. CDR3 nucleotides: TGTGCCACCAGCGAGTCTACAGGGACCTATGGCTACACCTTC. Encoded protein: CATSESTGTYGYTF.

V and J are TRBV19 and TRBJ1-4; TRBD1 might be the D (6 bases). V lost 0 bases and J lost 5, with 19 bases in between. CDR1 and CDR2 (germline): LNHDA, SQIVND (reference sequence). The CDR3 runs 18 residues. DNA for the CDR3: TGTGCCAGTAGTATAGATAGCAATTCGCGGGGGCGAAATGAAAAACTGTTTTTT. It yields the protein CASSIDSNSRGRNEKLFF.